This paragraph covers one TCR beta chain sequence. Antigen specificity is unknown. Some clones are missing from TCRdb's copy, which holds only in-frame ones; the method was immunoSEQ multiplex PCR. The table records some 60,000 clones, approximately 91% of them present only once. CDR1 and CDR2 (germline): WNHNN, SYGVQD (reference sequence). The CDR3 has 16 amino acids. The junction had 11 bases not matched to a gene; V was cut back by 6 bases and J by 5 bases. The entry originates in a study of OX40 agonist ivuxolimab in advanced cancers. For the study at large: As their treatment, patients were administered ivuxolimab, an agonistic anti-OX40 (CD134) antibody. Three patients showed partial responses: one hepatocellular carcinoma and two cutaneous melanoma cases. Broader study findings: Certain nonresponding patients likewise had low normalized T-cell clonal expansion. There were, on average, more expanded clones in CD8+ T cells than in CD4+.

This sequence originates from an adult with an advanced solid tumor such as melanoma, head and neck, liver or kidney cancer. The chain combines TRBV10-1 with TRBJ1-5; 9 bases agree with TRBD1. The starting material was CD4+ or CD8+ T cells sorted from blood, obtained in a trial of the OX40 agonist ivuxolimab. The CDR3 region has the DNA TGCGCCAGCAGCACCCGGGACAGGGCAGATTATCAGCCCCAGCATTTT. Amino acids: CASSTRDRADYQPQHF.